This note documents a single T cell receptor beta chain sequence. This sample was included in a study of blood T cell repertoires in COVID-19. Study processing details: It was from reference gene primer amplification that nucleated cell counts were estimated. Produced via immunoSEQ multiplex PCR; TCRdb's table is partial and in-frame only. V, J and clone size were drawn from that table, and D and trimming were deduced from the DNA. The sample comprises about 250,000 clones, 87% of which are singletons, and 3% rests with the top ten. Material for sequencing was peripheral blood. The TCR comes from a man aged 18 to 30 with active or convalescent COVID-19.

The CDR3 is CASSEIGGDTQYF. CDR3 in DNA: TGTGCCAGCAGTGAGATAGGAGGAGATACGCAGTATTTT. V is TRBV2 and J is TRBJ2-3; perhaps TRBD2 as D (5 bases). V dropped 3 bases and J dropped 5 bases, with 9 bases sitting between them. CDR1 is SNHLY, CDR2 FYNNEI, per germline. The CDR3 has 13 residues. The entire variable domain, with the rest obtained from reference TRBV2 and TRBJ2-3, is as follows: EPEVTQTPSHQVTQMGQEVILRCVPISNHLYFYWYRQILGQKVEFLVSFYNNEISEKSEIFDDQFSVERPDGSNFTLKIRSTKLEDSAMYFCASSEIGGDTQYFGPGTRLTVL.